This T cell receptor (beta chain) appears in the sequencing data of a study of blood T cell repertoires in COVID-19. Participant-reported clinical history was the basis for cohort assignment. Study processing details: It was from reference gene primer amplification that nucleated cell counts were estimated. The assay was immunoSEQ multiplex PCR, and TCRdb's table has in-frame clones only and misses some. D and trimming come from the DNA, and the V and J calls and clone size come from that table. The sample comprises roughly 380,000 clones, roughly 86% of which are singletons, and 1.3% rests with the top ten. Trimming pared 0 bases from V and 0 bases from J, leaving 9 bases between. The CDR3 loop spans 15 amino acids. The germline V gene encodes CDR1 SGHRS and CDR2 YFSETQ.

The source is a man aged 30 to 45 who had recovered from COVID-19. The sequenced sample was PBMCs or T cells enriched from blood (not recorded which). V and J are TRBV5-1 and TRBJ1-2; no reliable D call. CDR3 protein: CASSLAGGSNYGYTF. Written as DNA, the CDR3 is TGCGCCAGCAGCTTGGCTGGCGGATCTAACTATGGCTACACCTTC.